A selection of T cell receptor beta chains follows, all from one sample in a study of radiotherapy plus CTLA-4 blockade in lung cancer. TCRdb's table, derived via immunoSEQ multiplex PCR, lists solely in-frame clones and lacks some. The sample has about 120,000 clones, just under 90% seen once. The material was peripheral blood, obtained from a patient treated with radiotherapy plus ipilimumab. The source is a human donor with non-small cell lung cancer that progressed on radiotherapy plus ipilimumab. CDR3s include the opening cysteine and the closing phenylalanine or tryptophan. D genes are given only for firm matches. Clone size is shown for a subset of rows, as once, few, many or a class of expanded clone.

-	-	TRBV7-9	TRBJ2-1	TGTGCCAGCAGCTCCCCCAGCGGATACAATGAGCAGTTCTTC	CASSSPSGYNEQFF
-	-	TRBV5-1	TRBJ2-5	TGCGCCAGCAGCTTGATGGGAGACCCGGCGGAGACCCAGTACTTC	CASSLMGDPAETQYF
-	-	TRBV6-1	TRBJ2-1	TGTGCCAGCACCGGAACAGTAAACAATGAGCAGTTCTTC	CASTGTVNNEQFF
TRBD1	-	TRBV6-6	TRBJ1-1	TGTGCCAGCAGGGACAGGGGGAACACTGAAGCTTTCTTT	CASRDRGNTEAFF
-	-	TRBV2	TRBJ1-2	TGTGCCAGCACCGCCATAGCCGACTATGGCTACACCTTC	CASTAIADYGYTF
-	-	TRBV6-1	TRBJ1-2	TGTGCCAGCAGTGACCTAGCAAACTATGGCTACACCTTC	CASSDLANYGYTF
TRBD2	-	TRBV6-5	TRBJ2-1	TGTGCCAGCAGTTATATGGCGGGAGCGACCTACAATGAGCAGTTCTTC	CASSYMAGATYNEQFF
-	-	TRBV6-6	TRBJ1-3	TGTGCCAGCGGTTCATCTGGAAACACCATATATTTT	CASGSSGNTIYF
TRBD2	-	TRBV12-5	TRBJ2-3	TGTGCTAGTGGTCACGGACTAGCGGGAGGGACAGATACGCAGTATTTT	CASGHGLAGGTDTQYF
TRBD1	-	TRBV6-5	TRBJ1-5	TGTGCCAGCAGTTATTCGACAGGGGCTAGCAATCAGCCCCAGCATTTT	CASSYSTGASNQPQHF
TRBD1	-	TRBV19	TRBJ2-1	TGTGCCAGTAGTATCCGGGACAGGGGTAATGAGCAGTTCTTC	CASSIRDRGNEQFF
-	few	TRBV18	TRBJ1-5	TGTGCCAGCTCACCCGACAGGAACCCAGTTAATCCCCAGCATTTT	CASSPDRNPVNPQHF
TRBD2	-	TRBV5-6	TRBJ2-5	TGTGCCAGCAGCTTGGGGTTAGCGGGAGCCATGGGGACCCAGTACTTC	CASSLGLAGAMGTQYF
-	-	TRBV2	TRBJ1-4	TGTGCCAGCCAACAGTATAATGAAAAACTGTTTTTT	CASQQYNEKLFF
TRBD2	-	TRBV11-3	TRBJ2-1	TGTGCCAGCAGCTTGACGGGACTATACAATGAGCAGTTCTTC	CASSLTGLYNEQFF
TRBD2	-	TRBV9	TRBJ2-2	TGTGCCAGCAGCGTAGGGCTAGCGGGAGGGCGGTCCGGGGAGCTGTTTTTT	CASSVGLAGGRSGELFF
-	-	TRBV27	TRBJ1-2	TGTGCCAGCAGTCCCGGGTCATCCTATGGCTACACCTTC	CASSPGSSYGYTF
TRBD1	-	TRBV7-3	TRBJ2-7	TGTGCCAGCAGCCCGGGACAGGGTTCCTCCGAGCAGTACTTC	CASSPGQGSSEQYF
-	-	TRBV11-2	TRBJ2-7	TGTGCCAGCAGGGGGGCCGGTGGGGAGCAGTACTTC	CASRGAGGEQYF
TRBD1	-	TRBV12-5	TRBJ1-3	TGTGCTAGTGGTTTGGTACTTGGGACAGGGGGCTCTGGAAACACCATATATTTT	CASGLVLGTGGSGNTIYF